This record looks at one T cell receptor beta chain sequence and its context. The sort gate was single viable CD3+CD4+CD8-CD45RO+ cells for memory CD4+ T cells. Serostatus was set by detecting CMV pp150, pp28, p38, p52 IgG. CDR3 length equals 14 residues. Deletions cut 3 bases from V and 4 bases from J, with 13 bases between. Germline V gene lookup returns CDR1 SGHRS and CDR2 YFSETQ. TCRdb keeps only in-frame clones here, not all; method: immunoSEQ multiplex PCR. Seen here are 75,000 to 90,000 clones, 80% observed once, and the top ten hold around 0.73%. The sample is drawn from a study of memory CD4+ T cells and cytomegalovirus serostatus.

Sample: memory CD4+ T cells from blood. The chain recombines TRBV5-1 with TRBJ1-2; D is unresolved. The receptor was isolated from an adult in good health and CMV-seronegative. The CDR3 sequence: CASSWTVQSYGYTF. The CDR3, as DNA: TGCGCCAGCAGCTGGACCGTTCAATCCTATGGCTACACCTTC.